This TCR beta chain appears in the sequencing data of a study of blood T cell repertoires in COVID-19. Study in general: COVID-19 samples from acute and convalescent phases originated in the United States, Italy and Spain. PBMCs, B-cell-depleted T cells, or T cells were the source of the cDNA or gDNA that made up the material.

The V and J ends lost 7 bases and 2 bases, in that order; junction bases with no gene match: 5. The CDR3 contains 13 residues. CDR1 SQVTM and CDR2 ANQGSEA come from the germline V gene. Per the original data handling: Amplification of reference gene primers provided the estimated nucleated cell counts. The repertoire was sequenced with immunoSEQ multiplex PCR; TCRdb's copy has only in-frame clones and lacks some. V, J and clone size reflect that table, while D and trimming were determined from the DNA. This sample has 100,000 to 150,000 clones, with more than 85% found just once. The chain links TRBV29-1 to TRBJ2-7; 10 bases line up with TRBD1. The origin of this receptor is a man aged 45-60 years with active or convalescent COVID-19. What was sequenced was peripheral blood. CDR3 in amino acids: CSARDRGPYEQYF. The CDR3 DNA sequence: TGCAGCGCCAGGGACAGGGGTCCCTACGAGCAGTACTTC.